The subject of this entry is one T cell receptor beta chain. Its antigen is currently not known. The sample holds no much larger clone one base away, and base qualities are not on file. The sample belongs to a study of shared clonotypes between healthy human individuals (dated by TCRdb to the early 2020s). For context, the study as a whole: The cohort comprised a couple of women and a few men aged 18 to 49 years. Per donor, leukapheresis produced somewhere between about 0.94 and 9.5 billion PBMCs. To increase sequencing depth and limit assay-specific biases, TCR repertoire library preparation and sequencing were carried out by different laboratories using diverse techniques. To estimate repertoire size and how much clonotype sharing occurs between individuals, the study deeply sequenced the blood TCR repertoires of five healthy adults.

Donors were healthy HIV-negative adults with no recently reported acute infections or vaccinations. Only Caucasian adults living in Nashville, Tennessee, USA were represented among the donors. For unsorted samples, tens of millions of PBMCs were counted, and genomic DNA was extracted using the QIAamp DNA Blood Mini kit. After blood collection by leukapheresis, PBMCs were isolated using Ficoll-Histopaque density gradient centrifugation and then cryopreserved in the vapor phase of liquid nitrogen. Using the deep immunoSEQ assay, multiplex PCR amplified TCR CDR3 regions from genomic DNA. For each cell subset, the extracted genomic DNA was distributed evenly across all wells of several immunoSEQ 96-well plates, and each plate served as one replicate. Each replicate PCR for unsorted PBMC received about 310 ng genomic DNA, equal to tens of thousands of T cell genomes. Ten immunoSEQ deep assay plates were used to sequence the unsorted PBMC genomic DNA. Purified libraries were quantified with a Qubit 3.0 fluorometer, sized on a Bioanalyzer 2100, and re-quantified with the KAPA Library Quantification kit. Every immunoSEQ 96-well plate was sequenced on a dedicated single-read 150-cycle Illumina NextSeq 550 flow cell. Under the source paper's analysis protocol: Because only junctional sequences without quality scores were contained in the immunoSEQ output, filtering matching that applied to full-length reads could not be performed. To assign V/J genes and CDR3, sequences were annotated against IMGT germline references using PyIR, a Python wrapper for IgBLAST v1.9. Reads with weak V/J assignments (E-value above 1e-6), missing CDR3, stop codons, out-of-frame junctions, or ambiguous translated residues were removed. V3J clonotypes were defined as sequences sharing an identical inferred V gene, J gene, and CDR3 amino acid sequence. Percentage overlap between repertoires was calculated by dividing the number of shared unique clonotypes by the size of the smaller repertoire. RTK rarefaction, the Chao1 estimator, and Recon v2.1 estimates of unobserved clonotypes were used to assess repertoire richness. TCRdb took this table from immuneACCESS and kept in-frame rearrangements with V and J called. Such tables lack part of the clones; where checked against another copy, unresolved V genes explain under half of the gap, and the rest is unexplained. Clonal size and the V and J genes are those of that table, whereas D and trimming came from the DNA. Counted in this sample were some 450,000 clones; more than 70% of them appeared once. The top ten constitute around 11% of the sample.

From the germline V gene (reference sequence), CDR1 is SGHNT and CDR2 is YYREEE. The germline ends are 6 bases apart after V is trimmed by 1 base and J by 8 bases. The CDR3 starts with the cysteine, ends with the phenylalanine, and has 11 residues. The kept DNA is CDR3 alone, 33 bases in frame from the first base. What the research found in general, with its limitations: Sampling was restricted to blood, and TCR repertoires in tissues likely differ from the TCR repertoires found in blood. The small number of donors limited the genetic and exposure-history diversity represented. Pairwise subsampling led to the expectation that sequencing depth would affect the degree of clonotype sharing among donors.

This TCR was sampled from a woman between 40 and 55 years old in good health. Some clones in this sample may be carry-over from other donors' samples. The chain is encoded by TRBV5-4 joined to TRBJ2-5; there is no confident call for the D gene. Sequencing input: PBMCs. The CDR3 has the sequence CASSLLGTQYF. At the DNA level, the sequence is TGTGCCAGCAGCTTGTTGGGAACCCAGTACTTC.